This TCR beta chain is drawn from a study of monozygotic twins with inflammatory bowel disease. TCRdb reprocessed the 5' RACE reads; each CDR3 protein has one entry and no DNA is given. In all, the sample yields a few hundred thousand distinct CDR3 sequences. The CDR3 is 12 residues long. CDR1 is LGHNA and CDR2 is YSLEER in the germline V gene. The sequence was collected from a human donor with ulcerative colitis or Crohn's disease, or a healthy co-twin of an affected twin (not recorded which). The specimen sequenced was blood. This chain links TRBV4-3 with TRBJ2-1. The CDR3 loop is CASSQVAGEQFF.